The 23 T cell receptor beta chains reported below all come from one sample, sequenced in a study of blood T cell repertoires in COVID-19. TCRdb's copy holds only in-frame clones and misses some; the assay was immunoSEQ multiplex PCR. The table shows some 55,000 clones, with around 83% occurring only once. The sequenced sample was peripheral blood. These receptors all stem from a woman aged 60-75 years with acute or convalescent COVID-19.

The V and J genes are TRBV6-2 or TRBV6-3 and TRBJ1-6, with D perhaps TRBD1 (6 bases). Trimming left V 0 bases short and J 11 bases short, with 14 bases between. The CDR3 sequence is 15 residues long. Per germline, CDR1 MNHEY and CDR2 SVGEGT. The DNA of the CDR3 is TGTGCCAGCAGTTACTCGACAGGCACGAGGGCACCCCTCCACTTT. Protein sequence: CASSYSTGTRAPLHF.

In nucleotides, the CDR3 is TGTGCCAGCAGATTAACAGGGGGGCATGGCTACACCTTC. This sequence encodes CASRLTGGHGYTF. This chain connects TRBV27 to TRBJ1-2, with TRBD1 identical over 8 bases. The CDR3 is 13 amino acids. The V gene's germline CDR1 is MNHEY and CDR2 SMNVEV (reference sequence). V was clipped by 6 bases and J by 6 bases; unmatched bases: 6.

The rearrangement links TRBV7-3 to TRBJ1-3, with a tentative D call TRBD1 (5 bases). The CDR3 sequence is 15 residues long. The V end was cut by 3 bases, the J end by 0 bases, with 9 bases between. From germline, CDR1 is SGHTA and CDR2 FQGTGA. CDR3 residues: CASSLGGRSGNTIYF. The DNA of the CDR3 is TGTGCCAGCAGCTTGGGGGGTCGCTCTGGAAACACCATATATTTT.

In the case of this clone: Other DNA sequences in this sample translate to the same CDR3. The chain recombines TRBV5-1 with TRBJ2-2; possibly TRBD2 for D (5 bases). V was pared by 4 bases and J by 6 bases, with 10 bases between. CDR1 and CDR2 from the germline V gene are SGHRS and YFSETQ. This CDR3 has 13 amino acids. The CDR3 coding sequence is TGCGCCAGCAGCCCGCCCGGGGCCGGGGAGCTGTTTTTT. This encodes CASSPPGAGELFF.

The chain links TRBV3-1 (or the pseudogene TRBV3-2) to TRBJ2-7; 7 bases fit TRBD1. V shed 4 bases and J 7 bases; nucleotides not matched to a gene: 10. This CDR3 is built from 14 residues. Germline V CDR1 and CDR2: LGHDT, YNNKEL (reference sequence). The CDR3 protein is CASSLRDRAKEQYF. The DNA for the CDR3 is TGTGCCAGCAGCCTCCGGGACAGAGCTAAGGAGCAGTACTTC.

J is TRBJ2-3 and V is TRBV4-1, with a tentative D call TRBD1 (5 bases). The CDR3 length is 14 residues. The germline V and J ends were trimmed by 3 bases and 4 bases, with 11 bases remaining between them. Germline V gene lookup returns CDR1 MGHRA and CDR2 YSYEKL. In DNA form, the CDR3 reads TGCGCCAGCAGCCAGGGGCTAGTCCCAGATACGCAGTATTTT. Amino acid sequence: CASSQGLVPDTQYF.

This chain connects TRBV18 to TRBJ1-1, with TRBD1 as a possible D gene (5 bases). This CDR3 has 14 amino acids. Per the germline V gene, CDR1 is KGHSH and CDR2 is LQKENI. V was shortened by 1 base and J by 3 bases, with 9 bases between the two germline ends. In nucleotides, the CDR3 is TGTGCCAGCTCACCACAGGGGCAGGACACTGAAGCTTTCTTT. It yields the protein CASSPQGQDTEAFF.

The chain employs TRBV10-1 and TRBJ2-7, with 9 bases lining up with TRBD1. Trimming at V came to 4 bases and at J to 3 bases, leaving 7 bases not matched to a gene. The CDR3 is made up of 15 amino acids. Per germline, CDR1 WNHNN and CDR2 SYGVQD (reference sequence). CDR3 in amino acids: CASSGPGTGSYEQYF. The CDR3 DNA follows: TGCGCCAGCAGTGGGCCCGGGACAGGGAGCTACGAGCAGTACTTC.

This chain connects TRBV7-2 to TRBJ2-1; D uncertain. The V gene lost 3 bases and the J gene lost 8 bases, with 11 bases spanning the gap. CDR1 SGHTA and CDR2 FQGNSA come from the germline V gene. The CDR3 loop spans 13 amino acids. The DNA of the CDR3 is TGTGCCAGCAGCTTCCTTAATCGCGATGAGCAGTTCTTC. This encodes CASSFLNRDEQFF.

V is TRBV5-8 and J is TRBJ1-1; 9 nucleotides match TRBD1. The CDR3 contains 14 residues. J gave up 5 bases and V 4 bases, and 6 bases lay outside the gene matches. Germline CDR1 is SGHTS and CDR2 is YDEGEE. CDR3 DNA: TGTGCCAGCAGCCCGAGGACAGGGGAGACTGAAGCTTTCTTT. Residues: CASSPRTGETEAFF. Combining the CDR3 with reference TRBV5-8 and TRBJ1-1 gives the whole variable domain EAGVTQSPTHLIKTRGQQATLRCSPISGHTSVYWYQQALGLGLQFLLWYDEGEERNRGNFPPRFSGRQFPNYSSELNVNALELEDSALYLCASSPRTGETEAFFGQGTRLTVV.

The chain carries TRBV5-1 and TRBJ2-3, with a tentative D call TRBD1 (7 bases). Germline CDR1 is SGHRS and CDR2 is YFSETQ. The CDR3 runs 15 residues. Deletions cut 5 bases from V and 0 bases from J, with 13 bases between. The CDR3: CASSMTGTSTDTQYF. The CDR3 region has the DNA TGCGCCAGCAGTATGACAGGGACTAGCACAGATACGCAGTATTTT.

This clone was seen a handful of times. The J gene is TRBJ2-3, the V gene TRBV19; TRBD2 might be the D (5 bases). From germline, CDR1 is LNHDA and CDR2 SQIVND (reference sequence). The length of the CDR3 is 13 residues. V dropped 4 bases and J dropped 6 bases, with 11 bases sitting between them. The DNA of the CDR3 is TGTGCCAGTAGTAGTGGACTGCGTGATACGCAGTATTTT. This codes for CASSSGLRDTQYF.

This clone was seen a few times. The chain combines TRBV7-2 with TRBJ1-1; 7 bases fit TRBD1. V lost 1 base and J lost 1; bases outside the gene matches: 3. Germline CDR1 is SGHTA and CDR2 is FQGNSA. The length of the CDR3 is 15 residues. DNA for the CDR3: TGTGCCAGCAGCTTAGGGGACAGAAGGAACACTGAAGCTTTCTTT. Its protein product is CASSLGDRRNTEAFF.

The chain has TRBV3-1 (or the pseudogene TRBV3-2) and TRBJ2-2; TRBD2 agrees at 8 bases. Germline V gene data show CDR1 as LGHDT and CDR2 as YNNKEL (reference sequence). V trimming: 3 bases; J trimming: 4 bases; junction bases outside the gene matches: 4. The CDR3 spans 15 residues. The CDR3 sequence: CASSQSGGPTGELFF. In DNA form, the CDR3 reads TGTGCCAGCAGCCAGTCGGGGGGGCCCACCGGGGAGCTGTTTTTT.

DNA of the CDR3: TGTGCCATCAGCCAGGGTGTAGCTAGCTCCTACGAGCAGTACTTC. It encodes CAISQGVASSYEQYF. V and J are TRBV10-3 and TRBJ2-7, with a possible D match to TRBD1 (5 bases). Germline V gene sequence: CDR1 ENHRY, CDR2 SYGVKD. The V end was cut by 6 bases, the J end by 0 bases, with 15 bases between. The CDR3 has 15 residues.

V gene TRBV5-1 combines with J gene TRBJ2-7, with 9 bases lining up with TRBD1. The CDR3 extends over 14 amino acids. V dropped 4 bases and J dropped 9; count of bases not matched to a gene: 11. From germline, CDR1 is SGHRS and CDR2 YFSETQ. For the CDR3, the DNA is TGCGCCAGCAGCAGGACAGGGGAGAGAATGGGGCAGTACTTC. This codes for CASSRTGERMGQYF.

This clone was seen a single time. The rearrangement uses TRBV4-1 and TRBJ2-7; D not resolved. Germline V CDR1 and CDR2: MGHRA, YSYEKL. V dropped 2 bases and J dropped 7 bases, with 12 bases sitting between them. This CDR3 is 13 amino acids long. The CDR3 loop is CASSQSPLYEQYF. DNA for the CDR3: TGCGCCAGCAGCCAAAGCCCCCTTTATGAGCAGTACTTC.

The V and J genes are TRBV30 and TRBJ1-5; possibly TRBD1 for D (5 bases). Germline values: CDR1 GTSNPN, CDR2 SVGIG (reference sequence). V lost 4 bases and J 3 bases, leaving 10 bases between the germline ends. The CDR3 has 13 residues. This chain's CDR3 is CAWTSGSNQPQHF. The CDR3 region has the DNA TGTGCCTGGACGTCAGGGTCCAATCAGCCCCAGCATTTT. Supplemented by reference TRBV30 and TRBJ1-5, the full variable domain reads SQTIHQWPATLVQPVGSPLSLECTVEGTSNPNLYWYRQAAGRGLQLLFYSVGIGQISSEVPQNLSASRPQDRQFILSSKKLLLSDSGFYLCAWTSGSNQPQHFGDGTRLSIL.

This chain uses TRBV10-3 with TRBJ2-1; a possible D gene is TRBD2 (5 bases). Trimming shortened V by 6 bases and J by 3 bases, and 12 bases separated the two germline ends. CDR1 and CDR2 from the germline V gene are ENHRY and SYGVKD. The CDR3 runs 14 residues. The CDR3 is CAISFSAVYNEQFF. The CDR3 DNA reads TGTGCCATCAGCTTTAGCGCAGTCTACAATGAGCAGTTCTTC.

The chain joins TRBV4-1 to TRBJ1-1; 8 bases map to TRBD1. V gave up 0 bases and J gave up 4 bases; unmatched junction bases: 10. CDR1 and CDR2 from the germline V gene are MGHRA and YSYEKL. The CDR3 spans 17 residues. The CDR3 loop reads CASSQDGATGASTEAFF. In nucleotides, the CDR3 is TGCGCCAGCAGCCAAGATGGGGCGACAGGGGCGAGCACTGAAGCTTTCTTT.

Written as DNA, the CDR3 is TGTGCCAGCAGTCCCGACTCCGACAGGTACACTGAAGCTTTCTTT. It specifies CASSPDSDRYTEAFF. The chain joins TRBV2 to TRBJ1-1, with a weak D call TRBD1 (6 bases). The length of the CDR3 is 15 residues. Germline loops: CDR1 SNHLY, CDR2 FYNNEI. The V and J ends lost 5 bases and 3 bases respectively, with 16 bases between them. The full variable domain, completed using reference TRBV2 and TRBJ1-1, is EPEVTQTPSHQVTQMGQEVILRCVPISNHLYFYWYRQILGQKVEFLVSFYNNEISEKSEIFDDQFSVERPDGSNFTLKIRSTKLEDSAMYFCASSPDSDRYTEAFFGQGTRLTVV.

In its sample, this clone was seen once. J is TRBJ2-7 and V is TRBV3-1 (or the pseudogene TRBV3-2); D possibly corresponds to TRBD1 (5 bases). The V and J ends lost 2 bases and 0 bases respectively, with 8 bases between them. CDR1 LGHDT and CDR2 YNNKEL come from the germline V gene (reference sequence). The CDR3 is made up of 14 amino acids. This chain's CDR3 is CASSQLGVSYEQYF. The CDR3 coding sequence is TGTGCCAGCAGCCAATTAGGGGTCTCCTACGAGCAGTACTTC.

The gene calls are TRBV15 and TRBJ1-2; 10 nucleotides match TRBD1. From germline, CDR1 is LNHNV and CDR2 YYDKDF (reference sequence). The junction had 16 bases not matched to a gene; V was cut back by 1 base and J by 8 bases. The CDR3 has 18 amino acids. The CDR3 bases are TGTGCCACCAGCAGAGGGGTACCGTGGACAGGGGGTAGTAACGGCTACACCTTC. This encodes CATSRGVPWTGGSNGYTF.